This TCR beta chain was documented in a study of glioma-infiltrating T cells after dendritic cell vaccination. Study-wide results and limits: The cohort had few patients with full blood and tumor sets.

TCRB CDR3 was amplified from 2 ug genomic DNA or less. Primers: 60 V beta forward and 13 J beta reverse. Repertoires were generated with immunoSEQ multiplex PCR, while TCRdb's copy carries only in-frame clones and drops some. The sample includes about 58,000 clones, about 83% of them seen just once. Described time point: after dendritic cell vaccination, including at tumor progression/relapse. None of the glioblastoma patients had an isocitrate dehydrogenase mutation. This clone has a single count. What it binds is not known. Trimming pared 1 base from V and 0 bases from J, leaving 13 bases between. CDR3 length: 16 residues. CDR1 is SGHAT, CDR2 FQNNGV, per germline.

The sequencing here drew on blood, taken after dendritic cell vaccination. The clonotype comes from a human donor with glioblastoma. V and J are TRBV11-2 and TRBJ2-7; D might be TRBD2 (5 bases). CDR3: CASSLASLGSSYEQYF. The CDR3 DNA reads TGTGCCAGCAGCTTAGCTAGCTTGGGGAGCTCCTACGAGCAGTACTTC.